This TCR beta chain comes out of a study of regulatory T cells in long-lasting Graves disease. Whole-study findings and limits: Accuracy may have been reduced by the small sample size. TCR diversity was lower in persistent than newly diagnosed Graves' disease. Persistent disease was characterized by preferential usage of TRBV28, TRBJ1-2 and TRBJ2-5.

This clonotype came up many times. What it recognizes is unknown. From germline, CDR1 is MNHNS and CDR2 SASEGT. The CDR3 runs 15 residues. V was clipped by 4 bases and J by 1 base; unmatched bases: 3. Sample time point: persistent/refractory GD, antithyroid drugs over 5 years with positive TRAb. The TCR library was made from RNA extracted from PBMCs. Building the TCR beta libraries relied on iRepertoire HTBI primers, and CDR3 regions underwent Arm-PCR. In the source study's methods: Looking across samples, the authors found 55 to 70 TRBV and some 13 TRBJ segments. TCRdb re-called the multiplex PCR reads through MiXCR, storing one row per CDR3 protein. What appears here as the V and J calls and clone size reflects TCRdb's work, not the paper's. The sample gives 390,000 or so distinct CDR3 sequences, about 23% of which show up once; 25% to 30% is in the top ten.

The material was peripheral blood mononuclear cells (PBMCs), obtained when the disease was refractory, from a patient treated with antithyroid drugs. The V gene is TRBV6-1, the J gene TRBJ2-7; 11 positions match TRBD2. The TCR originated in a woman aged 40 to 50 with Graves disease. The CDR3 loop reads CASSGTSGSSYEQYF. The CDR3 DNA follows: TGTGCCAGCAGTGGTACTAGCGGGAGTTCCTACGAGCAGTACTTC.